The rows below give T cell receptor beta chains drawn from one sample of a study of blood T cell repertoires in COVID-19. Clones were read by immunoSEQ multiplex PCR, and TCRdb kept only the in-frame ones, dropping some. The table records tens of thousands of clones, roughly 83% of them present only once. Sequences were obtained from peripheral blood. All receptors come from a human donor in a cohort sampled during active COVID-19. Both conserved end residues are part of each CDR3. The D gene is left open where the match is weak. Clone size, where shown, is once, few, many, or a class for clones that have expanded.

CDR3 protein: CASSIILAGNEQFF
CDR3 DNA: TGTGCCAGTAGTATCATCCTAGCGGGCAATGAGCAGTTCTTC
V gene: TRBV19
D gene: TRBD2
CDR3 length: 14
clone size: -
J gene: TRBJ2-1

CDR3 protein: CASSPRGSSPLHF
CDR3 DNA: TGTGCCAGCAGCCCTCGGGGAAGTTCACCCCTCCACTTT
V gene: TRBV5-6
D gene: -
CDR3 length: 13
clone size: few
J gene: TRBJ1-6

CDR3 protein: CASSEKETHSPSGNTIYF
CDR3 DNA: TGTGCCAGCAGTGAAAAAGAGACACATTCACCCTCTGGAAACACCATATATTTT
V gene: TRBV6-1
D gene: -
CDR3 length: 18
clone size: once
J gene: TRBJ1-3

CDR3 protein: CASSYLKGETEAFF
CDR3 DNA: TGTGCCAGCAGTTACCTCAAGGGGGAAACTGAAGCTTTCTTT
V gene: TRBV6-5
D gene: -
CDR3 length: 14
clone size: -
J gene: TRBJ1-1

CDR3 protein: CASSPYNEQFF
CDR3 DNA: TGTGCCAGCAGCCCATACAATGAGCAGTTCTTC
V gene: TRBV11-1
D gene: -
CDR3 length: 11
clone size: -
J gene: TRBJ2-1

CDR3 protein: CASSSGQGLSPLHF
CDR3 DNA: TGTGCCAGCAGTTCAGGACAGGGTTTATCACCCCTCCACTTT
V gene: TRBV6-5
D gene: TRBD1
CDR3 length: 14
clone size: -
J gene: TRBJ1-6

CDR3 protein: CASSLTGVTDTQYF
CDR3 DNA: TGTGCCAGCAGCTTAACCGGGGTCACAGATACGCAGTATTTT
V gene: TRBV7-3
D gene: -
CDR3 length: 14
clone size: -
J gene: TRBJ2-3

CDR3 protein: CASSLLGQGQGETQYF
CDR3 DNA: TGTGCCAGCAGCTTACTGGGACAGGGGCAGGGGGAGACCCAGTACTTC
V gene: TRBV7-3
D gene: TRBD1
CDR3 length: 16
clone size: -
J gene: TRBJ2-5

CDR3 protein: CASSSPGTGGSPLHF
CDR3 DNA: TGTGCCAGCAGCTCCCCCGGGACAGGGGGTTCACCCCTCCACTTT
V gene: TRBV6-2/TRBV6-3
D gene: TRBD1
CDR3 length: 15
clone size: once
J gene: TRBJ1-6

CDR3 protein: CASSLQETQYF
CDR3 DNA: TGTGCCAGCAGTCTCCAAGAGACCCAGTACTTC
V gene: TRBV6-5
D gene: -
CDR3 length: 11
clone size: -
J gene: TRBJ2-5

CDR3 protein: CASSQVSSGANVLTF
CDR3 DNA: TGTGCCAGCAGCCAAGTTAGCTCTGGGGCCAACGTCCTGACTTTC
V gene: TRBV3-1/TRBV3-2
D gene: -
CDR3 length: 15
clone size: -
J gene: TRBJ2-6

CDR3 protein: CASSIRADSYGYTF
CDR3 DNA: TGTGCCAGTAGTATTCGCGCCGATAGCTATGGCTACACCTTC
V gene: TRBV19
D gene: -
CDR3 length: 14
clone size: -
J gene: TRBJ1-2

CDR3 protein: CASSLQGFTTDTQYF
CDR3 DNA: TGTGCCAGCAGCTTACAGGGGTTTACTACAGATACGCAGTATTTT
V gene: TRBV7-9
D gene: -
CDR3 length: 15
clone size: once
J gene: TRBJ2-3

CDR3 protein: CASSDPGQGAYEQYF
CDR3 DNA: TGTGCCAGCAGTGACCCGGGACAGGGAGCCTACGAGCAGTACTTC
V gene: TRBV25-1
D gene: TRBD1
CDR3 length: 15
clone size: -
J gene: TRBJ2-7

CDR3 protein: CASSQVNLVSTDTQYF
CDR3 DNA: TGCGCCAGCAGCCAAGTAAACTTAGTCAGCACAGATACGCAGTATTTT
V gene: TRBV4-1
D gene: -
CDR3 length: 16
clone size: -
J gene: TRBJ2-3

CDR3 protein: CASRLRRGQETQYF
CDR3 DNA: TGTGCCAGCAGGCTTAGGAGAGGCCAAGAGACCCAGTACTTC
V gene: TRBV6-5
D gene: -
CDR3 length: 14
clone size: -
J gene: TRBJ2-5

CDR3 protein: CASSYPPAGGYDSYEQYF
CDR3 DNA: TGTGCCAGCAGTTACCCCCCAGCGGGGGGTTACGACTCCTACGAGCAGTACTTC
V gene: TRBV6-2/TRBV6-3
D gene: TRBD2
CDR3 length: 18
clone size: -
J gene: TRBJ2-7

CDR3 protein: CASSAAGTGNEKLFF
CDR3 DNA: TGTGCCAGCAGCGCCGCCGGGACAGGAAATGAAAAACTGTTTTTT
V gene: TRBV9
D gene: TRBD1
CDR3 length: 15
clone size: -
J gene: TRBJ1-4

CDR3 protein: CASSLRQGLSGANVLTF
CDR3 DNA: TGTGCCAGCAGCTTAAGGCAGGGTCTCTCTGGGGCCAACGTCCTGACTTTC
V gene: TRBV7-3
D gene: -
CDR3 length: 17
clone size: -
J gene: TRBJ2-6

CDR3 protein: CASSSSARGRKDTQYF
CDR3 DNA: TGTGCCAGCAGTTCATCCGCCAGGGGGCGCAAAGATACGCAGTATTTT
V gene: TRBV27
D gene: TRBD1
CDR3 length: 16
clone size: -
J gene: TRBJ2-3

CDR3 protein: CASSPPGLAGSTDTQYF
CDR3 DNA: TGTGCCAGCTCACCCCCGGGACTAGCGGGGAGCACAGATACGCAGTATTTT
V gene: TRBV18
D gene: TRBD2
CDR3 length: 17
clone size: once
J gene: TRBJ2-3

CDR3 protein: CASSLSGQGLSYEQYF
CDR3 DNA: TGTGCCAGCAGCTTGTCAGGTCAGGGCCTCTCCTACGAGCAGTACTTC
V gene: TRBV5-5
D gene: -
CDR3 length: 16
clone size: -
J gene: TRBJ2-7

CDR3 protein: CASSLREDQPQHF
CDR3 DNA: TGTGCCAGCAGTTTAAGGGAGGATCAGCCCCAGCATTTT
V gene: TRBV12-3/TRBV12-4
D gene: -
CDR3 length: 13
clone size: -
J gene: TRBJ1-5

CDR3 protein: CASSRGGGTEYNEQFF
CDR3 DNA: TGTGCCAGCAGCCGCGGCGGGGGGACAGAATACAATGAGCAGTTCTTC
V gene: TRBV7-3
D gene: -
CDR3 length: 16
clone size: few
J gene: TRBJ2-1

CDR3 protein: CASSLRDRWSYEQYF
CDR3 DNA: TGTGCCAGCAGTTTGCGGGACAGGTGGTCCTACGAGCAGTACTTC
V gene: TRBV6-5
D gene: TRBD1
CDR3 length: 15
clone size: -
J gene: TRBJ2-7

CDR3 protein: CASSLGPVVNYGYTF
CDR3 DNA: TGTGCCAGCAGCTTGGGCCCAGTCGTCAACTATGGCTACACCTTC
V gene: TRBV5-6
D gene: -
CDR3 length: 15
clone size: -
J gene: TRBJ1-2

CDR3 protein: CASSLVLAGAEQYF
CDR3 DNA: TGCGCCAGCAGCTTGGTACTAGCGGGAGCCGAGCAGTACTTC
V gene: TRBV5-1
D gene: TRBD2
CDR3 length: 14
clone size: -
J gene: TRBJ2-7

CDR3 protein: CASSPREAGANVLTF
CDR3 DNA: TGTGCCAGCAGTCCCAGGGAGGCCGGGGCCAACGTCCTGACTTTC
V gene: TRBV27
D gene: -
CDR3 length: 15
clone size: -
J gene: TRBJ2-6

CDR3 protein: CASSQDTGTSGGRTDTQYF
CDR3 DNA: TGTGCCAGCAGCCAAGATACTGGGACTAGCGGGGGCCGCACAGATACGCAGTATTTT
V gene: TRBV4-2
D gene: TRBD2
CDR3 length: 19
clone size: once
J gene: TRBJ2-3

CDR3 protein: CASSLGGRGASYNEQFF
CDR3 DNA: TGTGCCAGCAGCTTGGGGGGCCGGGGGGCTTCCTACAATGAGCAGTTCTTC
V gene: TRBV7-9
D gene: -
CDR3 length: 17
clone size: -
J gene: TRBJ2-1

CDR3 protein: CASTLLGQGVAGANVLTF
CDR3 DNA: TGTGCCAGCACCCTACTAGGACAGGGGGTAGCTGGGGCCAACGTCCTGACTTTC
V gene: TRBV2
D gene: TRBD1
CDR3 length: 18
clone size: -
J gene: TRBJ2-6

CDR3 protein: CASSFSFTQYF
CDR3 DNA: TGTGCCAGCAGTTTTAGTTTTACGCAGTATTTT
V gene: TRBV28
D gene: -
CDR3 length: 11
clone size: few
J gene: TRBJ2-3

CDR3 protein: CASSPSETSTDTQYF
CDR3 DNA: TGTGCCAGCTCACCAAGCGAAACTAGCACAGATACGCAGTATTTT
V gene: TRBV18
D gene: -
CDR3 length: 15
clone size: -
J gene: TRBJ2-3

CDR3 protein: CASSLIRYVGSGNEQFF
CDR3 DNA: TGTGCCAGCAGCTTAATCAGGTACGTCGGGAGTGGCAATGAGCAGTTCTTC
V gene: TRBV11-2
D gene: -
CDR3 length: 17
clone size: once
J gene: TRBJ2-1

CDR3 protein: CASSLGPGGGNEQFF
CDR3 DNA: TGTGCCAGCAGCTTGGGCCCGGGAGGCGGGAATGAGCAGTTCTTC
V gene: TRBV7-3
D gene: TRBD2
CDR3 length: 15
clone size: -
J gene: TRBJ2-1

CDR3 protein: CASSTVQGYGYTF
CDR3 DNA: TGTGCCAGCAGCACCGTACAGGGGTATGGCTACACCTTC
V gene: TRBV9
D gene: TRBD1
CDR3 length: 13
clone size: -
J gene: TRBJ1-2

CDR3 protein: CASMGGQRVEAFF
CDR3 DNA: TGTGCCAGCATGGGGGGGCAGCGGGTAGAAGCTTTCTTT
V gene: TRBV28
D gene: -
CDR3 length: 13
clone size: -
J gene: TRBJ1-1

CDR3 protein: CASTGTGGHEQYF
CDR3 DNA: TGTGCCAGCACGGGGACAGGGGGTCACGAGCAGTACTTC
V gene: TRBV6-6
D gene: TRBD1
CDR3 length: 13
clone size: once
J gene: TRBJ2-7

CDR3 protein: CASSYQIGGSEQYF
CDR3 DNA: TGCGCCAGCAGCTATCAAATCGGGGGGAGCGAGCAGTACTTC
V gene: TRBV5-1
D gene: TRBD2
CDR3 length: 14
clone size: -
J gene: TRBJ2-7

CDR3 protein: CASSPSTGQVGNEQFF
CDR3 DNA: TGTGCCAGCTCACCCTCGACAGGGCAGGTGGGCAATGAGCAGTTCTTC
V gene: TRBV18
D gene: TRBD1
CDR3 length: 16
clone size: -
J gene: TRBJ2-1

CDR3 protein: CASSSRPARQANYVETQYF
CDR3 DNA: TGTGCCAGCAGCTCACGACCAGCTCGGCAGGCTAATTATGTGGAGACCCAGTACTTC
V gene: TRBV7-3
D gene: -
CDR3 length: 19
clone size: -
J gene: TRBJ2-5

CDR3 protein: CASSQGQGGTEAFF
CDR3 DNA: TGTGCCAGCAGCCAAGGCCAGGGAGGGACTGAAGCTTTCTTT
V gene: TRBV3-1/TRBV3-2
D gene: -
CDR3 length: 14
clone size: few
J gene: TRBJ1-1